This T cell receptor beta chain was profiled in a study of OX40 agonist ivuxolimab in advanced cancers. Profiling relied on immunoSEQ multiplex PCR, and the TCRdb table lists in-frame clones only, not all of them. The table has approximately 74,000 clones, 80% to 95% seen once. This clone was observed a single time. Trimming stripped 1 base from V and 0 bases from J, with 10 bases between. The CDR3 is made up of 16 amino acids. The germline V gene has CDR1 PRHDT and CDR2 FYEKMQ (reference sequence). This receptor was identified in an adult with an advanced solid tumor such as melanoma, head and neck, liver or kidney cancer. This material consisted of CD4+ or CD8+ T cells sorted from blood, taken in a trial of the OX40 agonist ivuxolimab. The chain links TRBV13 to TRBJ1-3; D is uncertain. This CDR3 reads CASSLEVGHSGNTIYF. CDR3 in DNA: TGTGCCAGCAGCTTAGAAGTCGGTCACTCTGGAAACACCATATATTTT.